These 26 T cell receptor beta chains were all obtained from the same sample, sequenced in a study of cytomegalovirus exposure and HLA in healthy donors. Primers for the PCR totalled 60 Vbeta and 13 Jbeta. The method was immunoSEQ multiplex PCR; TCRdb's version includes in-frame clones alone and lacks a portion of them. The sample contains 170,000 or so clones, 70% to 80% of which appear only once. The sequencing sample was made of PBMCs. All receptors derive from a woman between 25 and 40 years old in good health and CMV-seropositive.

V and J are TRBV6-6 and TRBJ2-7; possible D gene TRBD2, 5 bases. The ends were cut back, 0 bases at V and 2 bases at J, with 5 bases in the middle. CDR3 length: 13 residues. In germline, CDR1 is MNHNY, CDR2 SVGAGI (reference sequence). CDR3 residues: CASSYSGTYEQYF. The CDR3 nucleotides read TGTGCCAGCAGTTACTCCGGGACCTACGAGCAGTACTTC.

V is TRBV11-3 and J is TRBJ2-7, with D perhaps matching TRBD2 (6 bases). Deletions cut 5 bases from V and 4 bases from J, with 15 bases between. The CDR3 extends over 14 amino acids. Germline V gene lookup returns CDR1 SGHNT and CDR2 YENEEA. For the CDR3, the DNA is TGTGCCAGCAGCCACGGGACCGGAGGGTACGAGCAGTACTTC. Translating gives CASSHGTGGYEQYF.

The rearrangement joins TRBV11-3 to TRBJ1-1; perhaps TRBD1 as D (6 bases). CDR3 length: 13 amino acids. V lost 3 bases, J lost 3 bases, and 8 bases lay in between. Germline values: CDR1 SGHNT, CDR2 YENEEA. For the CDR3, the DNA is TGTGCCAGCAGCTTGACAGGCTACACTGAAGCTTTCTTT. Residues: CASSLTGYTEAFF.

The rearrangement uses TRBV5-4 and TRBJ2-1; 9 bases are a match to TRBD2. The CDR3 length is 17 residues. J gave up 5 bases and V 4 bases, and 13 bases lay outside the gene matches. Per germline, CDR1 SGHNT and CDR2 YYREEE (reference sequence). The CDR3 region has the DNA TGTGCCAGCAGCCGCGGGGGGGCGGGAGGATCCAACAATGAGCAGTTCTTC. It codes for CASSRGGAGGSNNEQFF.

The V and J genes are TRBV7-2 and TRBJ2-7; D ambiguous. CDR1 SGHTA and CDR2 FQGNSA come from the germline V gene. V lost 5 bases to trimming and J lost 1 base, with 12 bases between them. The CDR3 length is 14 residues. The CDR3 coding sequence is TGTGCCAGCAGCGTAAGACTCGTTTCCTACGAGCAGTACTTC. As protein: CASSVRLVSYEQYF.

The rearrangement joins TRBV7-2 to TRBJ2-2; 8 positions match TRBD1. The CDR3 contains 16 residues. Per germline, CDR1 SGHTA and CDR2 FQGNSA. The trim removed 2 bases at V and 3 bases at J, leaving 5 bases unmatched. In nucleotides, the CDR3 is TGTGCCAGCAGCTTAACAGGGGGATTCGACACCGGGGAGCTGTTTTTT. Translating gives CASSLTGGFDTGELFF.

The chain uses TRBV28 and TRBJ2-1; 12 nucleotides agree with TRBD2. The germline V gene encodes CDR1 MDHEN and CDR2 SYDVKM. The J segment lost 10 bases and the V segment lost 2 bases, leaving 6 bases of the junction unmatched. This CDR3 region has 15 residues. DNA for the CDR3: TGTGCCAGCAGTTTACCTCTAGCGGGAGGGCGGGAGCAGTTCTTC. Amino acids: CASSLPLAGGREQFF. Supplemented by reference TRBV28 and TRBJ2-1, the full variable domain reads DVKVTQSSRYLVKRTGEKVFLECVQDMDHENMFWYRQDPGLGLRLIYFSYDVKMKEKGDIPEGYSVSREKKERFSLILESASTNQTSMYLCASSLPLAGGREQFFGPGTRLTVL.

The chain combines TRBV30 with TRBJ2-1, with 7 bases fitting TRBD2. Per the germline V gene, CDR1 is GTSNPN and CDR2 is SVGIG (reference sequence). The CDR3 length is 12 residues. J lost 5 bases, V lost 5 bases, and 3 bases had no gene match. This chain's CDR3 is CAWGLGHNEQFF. Written as DNA, the CDR3 is TGTGCCTGGGGACTAGGCCACAATGAGCAGTTCTTC.

Regarding this clone: Lacking the conserved final phenylalanine or tryptophan, this CDR3 likely reflects a read error. No DNA is shown, since the ends of the CDR3 on it are uncertain; the CDR3 is the one TCRdb lists. The chain carries TRBV5-1 and TRBJ1-2. The V gene's germline CDR1 is SGHRS and CDR2 YFSETQ. The CDR3 is made up of 11 amino acids, end residues included. The CDR3 here is CASSLEADSCG.

The chain carries TRBV6-5 and TRBJ2-6; weak D call: TRBD1 (5 bases). The CDR3 runs to 16 residues. Germline-derived CDR1 and CDR2 are MNHEY and SVGAGI. V dropped 2 bases and J dropped 2 bases, with 10 bases sitting between them. The CDR3 DNA reads TGTGCCAGCAGTTACGAGAAAGGGGCTGGGGCCAACGTCCTGACTTTC. It yields the protein CASSYEKGAGANVLTF.

This rearrangement joins TRBV5-4 to TRBJ1-1, with a possible D match to TRBD1 (6 bases). Trimming cost V 3 bases and J 1 base, with 13 bases left between them. The CDR3 has 15 amino acids. Germline V gene data show CDR1 as SGHNT and CDR2 as YYREEE (reference sequence). The CDR3 reads CASSSPLTGNTEAFF. The CDR3 DNA follows: TGTGCCAGCAGCTCCCCTCTGACAGGGAACACTGAAGCTTTCTTT. Full variable domain (missing parts from reference TRBV5-4 and TRBJ1-1): ETGVTQSPTHLIKTRGQQVTLRCSSQSGHNTVSWYQQALGQGPQFIFQYYREEENGRGNFPPRFSGLQFPNYSSELNVNALELDDSALYLCASSSPLTGNTEAFFGQGTRLTVV.

This chain links TRBV7-9 with TRBJ2-7; the D gene is possibly TRBD1 (6 bases). V lost 3 bases and J 5 bases, leaving 11 bases between the germline ends. In germline, CDR1 is SEHNR, CDR2 FQNEAQ (reference sequence). The CDR3 covers 13 residues. The CDR3 DNA reads TGTGCCAGCAGCTTCCAGGGGACCCACGAGCAGTACTTC. This encodes CASSFQGTHEQYF. Full variable domain (missing parts from reference TRBV7-9 and TRBJ2-7): DTGVSQNPRHKITKRGQNVTFRCDPISEHNRLYWYRQTLGQGPEFLTYFQNEAQLEKSRLLSDRFSAERPKGSFSTLEIQRTEQGDSAMYLCASSFQGTHEQYFGPGTRLTVT.

V is TRBV28 and J is TRBJ2-1, with 7 bases that match TRBD1. Trimming took 11 bases from V and 0 from J; bases not matched to a gene: 1. Germline V gene data show CDR1 as MDHEN and CDR2 as SYDVKM. The CDR3 has 12 residues. The CDR3 loop is CADRASYNEQFF. CDR3 in DNA: TGTGCCGACAGGGCCTCCTACAATGAGCAGTTCTTC.

The chain recombines TRBV6-4 with TRBJ2-4; perhaps TRBD2 as D (5 bases). V was clipped by 6 bases and J by 8 bases, with 14 bases between them. The CDR3 runs to 13 residues. CDR1 is MRHNA and CDR2 is SNTAGT in the germline V gene. The CDR3 sequence is CASSVRLGDIQYF. As DNA, the CDR3 is TGTGCCAGCAGCGTTCGGCTGGGAGACATTCAGTACTTC.

The rearrangement uses TRBV4-3 and TRBJ1-1; D not certain. V shed 1 base and J shed 5 bases, with 17 bases lying between them. The CDR3 sequence is 16 residues long. Germline CDR1 LGHNA, CDR2 YSLEER. For the CDR3, the DNA is TGCGCCAGCAGCCAAGGCGGAGGGCGTGGGGAAACTGAAGCTTTCTTT. Its protein product is CASSQGGGRGETEAFF.

The chain carries TRBV29-1 and TRBJ2-1, with 7 positions matching TRBD1. The CDR3 length is 11 residues. Losses at the gene ends were 5 bases for V and 9 bases for J; bases not matched to a gene: 4. The germline gives CDR1 SQVTM, CDR2 ANQGSEA. CDR3 residues: CSVTRTGEQFF. The CDR3 DNA reads as TGCAGCGTTACCCGGACAGGTGAGCAGTTCTTC.

This clone was detected ten times or more. This chain joins TRBV15 and TRBJ1-4, with 7 bases identical to TRBD1. Germline-derived CDR1 and CDR2 are LNHNV and YYDKDF (reference sequence). The CDR3 sequence is 15 residues long. Trimming removed 5 bases from V and 4 bases from J; junction bases left unmatched: 7. For the CDR3, the DNA is TGTGCCACCAGCGGAACGACAGGGTATAATGAAAAACTGTTTTTT. Encoded protein: CATSGTTGYNEKLFF.

The chain combines TRBV6-5 with TRBJ2-7; D not resolved. Trimming took 5 bases from V and 0 from J, leaving 14 bases between them. Germline loops: CDR1 MNHEY, CDR2 SVGAGI. The CDR3 sequence is 15 residues long. CDR3 sequence (DNA): TGTGCCAGCAGTCCCCACGGGTCGCGCTCCTACGAGCAGTACTTC. It yields the protein CASSPHGSRSYEQYF.

V usage is TRBV27 and J usage is TRBJ2-7, with 8 bases fitting TRBD1. V was clipped by 3 bases and J by 5 bases; unmatched bases: 6. Germline assignment: CDR1 MNHEY and CDR2 SMNVEV (reference sequence). The CDR3 runs 14 residues. The DNA of the CDR3 is TGTGCCAGCAGTTTTCAGACAGGGGAGGACGAGCAGTACTTC. It codes for CASSFQTGEDEQYF.

The chain is built from TRBV5-1 and TRBJ2-3, with D tentatively TRBD1 (5 bases). Looked up from germline, CDR1 is SGHRS and CDR2 is YFSETQ. This CDR3 has 14 amino acids. Trimming shortened V by 0 bases and J by 4 bases, and 9 bases separated the two germline ends. This chain's CDR3 is CASSLEEGADTQYF. Here the CDR3 DNA reads TGCGCCAGCAGCTTGGAGGAAGGGGCAGATACGCAGTATTTT.

As DNA, the CDR3 is TGTGCCAGCCCCCGACAGGGCTCCTACGAGCAGTACTTC. Translated, it gives CASPRQGSYEQYF. The chain employs TRBV5-5 and TRBJ2-7; 7 bases fit TRBD1. Germline V gene sequence: CDR1 SGHKS, CDR2 YYEKEE (reference sequence). V lost 7 bases and J lost 0; bases outside the gene matches: 4. The CDR3 covers 13 residues.

The chain employs TRBV5-4 and TRBJ2-5, with D possibly TRBD2 on 5 matching bases. The CDR3 has 15 amino acids. Trimming cost V 7 bases and J 0 bases, with 16 bases left between them. CDR1 SGHNT and CDR2 YYREEE come from the germline V gene (reference sequence). The CDR3 loop reads CASSPTGSNQETQYF. CDR3 bases: TGTGCCAGCTCCCCTACGGGATCGAACCAAGAGACCCAGTACTTC.

This chain connects TRBV4-2 to TRBJ2-3, with 10 bases that match TRBD2. V gave up 3 bases and J gave up 1 base; unmatched junction bases: 10. Germline-derived CDR1 and CDR2 are LGHNA and YNFKEQ. The CDR3 has 18 amino acids. The DNA of the CDR3 is TGTGCCAGCAGCCAGGGTCTAGCGGGAGAAGTCGGCACAGATACGCAGTATTTT. Translated, it gives CASSQGLAGEVGTDTQYF.

The chain joins TRBV4-1 to TRBJ2-2; D is uncertain. Germline CDR1 reads MGHRA; CDR2 reads YSYEKL. V was cut by 1 base and J by 0 bases, with 9 bases left in between. There are 16 residues in the CDR3. The CDR3 here is CASSQGHIANTGELFF. CDR3 DNA sequence: TGCGCCAGCAGCCAAGGACATATCGCGAACACCGGGGAGCTGTTTTTT.

The chain carries TRBV7-6 and TRBJ2-6, with a possible D match to TRBD1 (6 bases). Germline CDR1 is SGHVS and CDR2 is FNYEAQ. The CDR3 loop spans 17 amino acids. Trimming left V 5 bases short and J 2 bases short, with 16 bases between. The CDR3 region is CASSAPGQFAGANVLTF. The DNA of the CDR3 is TGTGCCAGCAGCGCACCGGGACAATTTGCTGGGGCCAACGTCCTGACTTTC.

This clone was seen a single time. This chain links TRBV5-1 with TRBJ2-5, with D maybe TRBD2 (5 bases). Per germline, CDR1 SGHRS and CDR2 YFSETQ. The CDR3 totals 17 residues. Trimming cost V 0 bases and J 2 bases, with 17 bases left between them. The CDR3 protein is CASSLGGFAGSQETQYF. CDR3 bases: TGCGCCAGCAGCTTGGGGGGTTTCGCGGGCTCTCAAGAGACCCAGTACTTC.